Listed here are 20 T cell receptor beta chains from one sample, sequenced in a study of T cells in Graves' hyperthyroidism and ophthalmopathy. Authors of the study amplified TCR beta CDR3 regions from RNA transcripts. TCR CDR3 underwent first-round RT-PCR with the HTBI primer set. TCRdb recomputed calls from the multiplex PCR reads with MiXCR, one row per CDR3 protein. The repertoire has 400,000 to 500,000 distinct CDR3 sequences, roughly 14% of them found once; the top ten carry less than 15%. Sequenced material: blood. The receptors here all came from a man between 18 and 29 years old with Graves' ophthalmopathy.

This clonotype has a handful of counts. The chain employs TRBV6-1 and TRBJ1-5; D not certain. Trimming left V 7 bases short and J 4 bases short, with 11 bases between. Germline assignment: CDR1 MNHNS and CDR2 SASEGT. This CDR3 comprises 13 residues. The CDR3 sequence is CASNVGGNQPQHF. CDR3 coding DNA: TGTGCCAGCAATGTCGGCGGTAATCAGCCCCAGCATTTT.

V and J are TRBV5-6 and TRBJ1-1; D possibly corresponds to TRBD1 (5 bases). This CDR3 spans 15 amino acids. CDR1 is SGHDT, CDR2 YYEEEE, per germline. Between the trimmed V and J ends, which lost 2 bases and 0 bases, there was a span of 11 bases. In DNA form, the CDR3 reads TGTGCCAGCAGCTTATTGACAGCCATGAACACTGAAGCTTTCTTT. It encodes CASSLLTAMNTEAFF.

This rearrangement joins TRBV3-1 to TRBJ1-5; 10 positions agree with TRBD1. The CDR3 has 15 residues. Germline V lookup: CDR1 LGHDT, CDR2 YNNKEL (reference sequence). Losses at the gene ends were 4 bases for V and 7 bases for J; bases not matched to a gene: 7. In nucleotides, the CDR3 is TGTGCCAGCAGCCGCGGGACAGGGGTACGCCAGCCCCAGCATTTT. Encoded protein: CASSRGTGVRQPQHF.

Only a few counts were recorded for this clonotype. The gene calls are TRBV27 and TRBJ2-4, with D possibly matching TRBD1 (6 bases). The CDR3 has 14 residues. V lost 6 bases and J 9 bases, leaving 18 bases between the germline ends. CDR1 is MNHEY, CDR2 SMNVEV, per germline (reference sequence). CDR3 in amino acids: CASSPATGFGIQYF. The DNA of the CDR3 is TGTGCCAGCAGCCCAGCCACAGGGTTCGGCATTCAGTACTTC.

Ten or more counts support this clonotype. The genes are TRBV11-2 and TRBJ2-6; unclear D gene. Trimming removed 1 base from V and 2 bases from J, with 3 bases in between. Germline V gene lookup returns CDR1 SGHAT and CDR2 FQNNGV. This CDR3 has 14 residues. CDR3 residues: CASSLGAGANVLTF. CDR3 sequence (DNA): TGTGCCAGCAGCTTAGGGGCTGGGGCCAACGTCCTGACTTTC.

The sample holds many counts of this clonotype. This sequence joins TRBV29-1 and TRBJ1-1; D gene unclear. CDR3 length equals 16 residues. The V gene's germline CDR1 is SQVTM and CDR2 ANQGSEA. The ends were cut back, 0 bases at V and 6 bases at J, with 20 bases in the middle. CDR3 DNA sequence: TGCAGCGTTGAAGATCAGGCGGGGAGAGGGAGTCCTGAAGCTTTCTTT. Amino acid sequence: CSVEDQAGRGSPEAFF.

This sequence joins TRBV19 and TRBJ1-2; D not resolved. The germline CDR1 and CDR2 sequences are LNHDA and SQIVND (reference sequence). Trimming took off 3 bases at V and 2 bases at J, with 10 bases between the two ends. This CDR3 region has 14 residues. The CDR3 bases are TGTGCCAGTAGTATTAGGGCACCAAACTATGGCTACACCTTC. The encoded protein is CASSIRAPNYGYTF.

Note on this clonotype: One junction end disagrees with the germline gene, perhaps due to a read error. The chain carries TRBV5-1 and TRBJ1-5; 8 nucleotides match TRBD1. The length of the CDR3 is 15 residues. CDR1 SGHRS and CDR2 YFSETQ come from the germline V gene. This chain's CDR3 is CASSLAGGDNQSQHF. The DNA for the CDR3 is TGCGCCAGCAGCTTGGCAGGGGGCGACAATCAGTCCCAGCATTTT.

This clonotype was counted many times. CDR3 bases: TGTGCCACCAGTGACCCAGACAGGGGCGAAGAGACCCAGTACTTC. Translating it yields CATSDPDRGEETQYF. V gene TRBV24-1 combines with J gene TRBJ2-5; 8 nucleotides match TRBD1. Germline V gene data show CDR1 as KGHDR and CDR2 as SFDVKD. The trim removed 4 bases at V and 3 bases at J, leaving 6 bases unmatched. There are 15 residues in the CDR3.

This clonotype came up a few times. The rearrangement joins TRBV19 to TRBJ2-3; TRBD2 is a possible D gene (7 bases). Germline CDR1 reads LNHDA; CDR2 reads SQIVND (reference sequence). V was shortened by 1 base and J by 4 bases, with 12 bases between the two germline ends. CDR3 length: 15 amino acids. The CDR3 loop reads CASSIGGGGSDTQYF. Written as DNA, the CDR3 is TGTGCCAGTAGTATAGGGGGAGGGGGGTCAGATACGCAGTATTTT.

This clonotype appeared many times. The chain is built from TRBV6-1 and TRBJ2-2; TRBD2 matches 8 bases. The CDR3 extends over 14 amino acids. Looked up from germline, CDR1 is MNHNS and CDR2 is SASEGT. J gave up 6 bases and V 7 bases, and 7 bases lay outside the gene matches. CDR3 coding DNA: TGTGCCAGCAACCCAGCGGGGGTCTCCGGGGAGCTGTTTTTT. This translates into CASNPAGVSGELFF.

This clonotype came up a few times. This chain joins TRBV7-9 and TRBJ2-2; D gene ambiguous. CDR3 length: 14 amino acids. CDR1 and CDR2 from the germline V gene are SEHNR and FQNEAQ (reference sequence). V was clipped by 3 bases and J by 6 bases, with 11 bases between them. CDR3 coding DNA: TGTGCCAGCAGCTTTAGAGTGACATCCGGGGAGCTGTTTTTT. Translating gives CASSFRVTSGELFF.

This clonotype came up a few times. The chain joins TRBV10-1 to TRBJ2-3; no definite D call. This CDR3 comprises 14 residues. The germline gives CDR1 WNHNN, CDR2 SYGVQD (reference sequence). V was pared by 2 bases and J by 3 bases, with 9 bases between. CDR3 sequence (DNA): TGCGCCAGCAGTGAGGTGTTAGCAACAGATACGCAGTATTTT. This sequence encodes CASSEVLATDTQYF.

This clonotype was seen many times. This rearrangement joins TRBV5-4 to TRBJ1-2; 8 positions agree with TRBD1. The CDR3 covers 15 residues. V lost 0 bases, J lost 7 bases, and 8 bases stayed unmatched. The germline V gene encodes CDR1 SGHNT and CDR2 YYREEE (reference sequence). Written as DNA, the CDR3 is TGTGCCAGCAGCTTGGTCTGGACAGGGCAGGCTGGCTACACCTTC. It specifies CASSLVWTGQAGYTF.

The genes are TRBV5-1 and TRBJ2-5; D is perhaps TRBD1 (8 bases). The CDR3 length is 15 residues. In germline, CDR1 is SGHRS, CDR2 YFSETQ. V dropped 5 bases and J dropped 3 bases, with 17 bases sitting between them. CDR3 residues: CASSRWTGREETQYF. The CDR3 region has the DNA TGCGCCAGCAGTCGCTGGACAGGGAGGGAAGAGACCCAGTACTTC.

This clonotype was detected only a few times. The V gene is TRBV5-1, the J gene TRBJ2-1; 14 positions agree with TRBD2. The CDR3 totals 17 residues. The J segment lost 10 bases and the V segment lost 0 bases, leaving 9 bases of the junction unmatched. Per germline, CDR1 SGHRS and CDR2 YFSETQ. The CDR3 nucleotides are TGCGCCAGCAGCTTGGGTCCGGGACTAGCGGGAGTTCGGGAGCAGTTCTTC. The encoded protein is CASSLGPGLAGVREQFF.

This clonotype showed up many times. The CDR3 DNA sequence: TGTGCCAGCAGCGCCCGATCTAGCACAGATACGCAGTATTTT. Residues: CASSARSSTDTQYF. The chain employs TRBV6-1 and TRBJ2-3, with unresolved D. The CDR3 runs to 14 residues. Trimming left V 6 bases short and J 0 bases short, with 10 bases between. Germline assignment: CDR1 MNHNS and CDR2 SASEGT.

This clonotype was seen at least ten times. J is TRBJ2-2 and V is TRBV3-1; D not certain. V was cut by 8 bases and J by 0 bases, with 7 bases left in between. There are 13 residues in the CDR3. Germline values: CDR1 LGHDT, CDR2 YNNKEL (reference sequence). The CDR3 region is CASSGSNTGELFF. CDR3 bases: TGTGCCAGCTCCGGCTCGAACACCGGGGAGCTGTTTTTT.

Many counts were recorded for this clonotype. The chain combines TRBV6-5 with TRBJ2-3; 7 bases match TRBD2. After removal of 2 bases from V and 5 bases from J, the junction contained 7 bases not matched to a gene. The CDR3 extends over 15 amino acids. The germline gives CDR1 MNHEY, CDR2 SVGAGI. The CDR3 loop reads CASSYGGSRKDTQYF. In DNA form, the CDR3 reads TGTGCCAGCAGTTACGGCGGGAGTCGGAAAGATACGCAGTATTTT.

The sample holds many counts of this clonotype. The V call is TRBV2, the J call TRBJ1-2, with D hard to call. The CDR3 runs to 15 residues. Germline assignment: CDR1 SNHLY and CDR2 FYNNEI. Trimming removed 5 bases from V and 8 bases from J, with 21 bases in between. CDR3 sequence: CASSLMGTGISGYTF. CDR3 DNA: TGTGCCAGCAGTCTAATGGGTACCGGGATAAGCGGCTACACCTTC.